This TCR beta chain emerged from a study of T cells in localized non-small cell lung cancer. Produced via immunoSEQ multiplex PCR; TCRdb's table is partial and in-frame only. Found here are approximately 88,000 clones, roughly 88% of them singletons; the top ten hold over 3.5%. The V and J ends lost 3 bases and 0 bases respectively, with 9 bases between them. Germline CDR1 reads SGHNT; CDR2 reads YYREEE (reference sequence). This CDR3 region has 14 residues. Study-wide findings and caveats: In adjacent lung, a median about 52 of the top 100 tumor clones were found. Sequencing covered just one tumor region, so heterogeneity cannot be ruled out.

Concerning this clone: What it recognizes is unknown.

This sequence joins TRBV5-4 and TRBJ1-1; D is possibly TRBD1 (6 bases). The clonotype was recovered from a woman between 35 and 75 years old with stage II squamous cell lung carcinoma. The starting material was PBMCs, obtained before any cancer treatment. DNA for the CDR3: TGTGCCAGCAGCTCCCAGGGGTTGAACACTGAAGCTTTCTTT. It specifies CASSSQGLNTEAFF.